This T cell receptor (beta chain) stems from a study of T cell changes during pregnancy in multiple sclerosis. Germline-derived CDR1 and CDR2 are SGHVS and FNYEAQ. Trimming took 2 bases from V and 1 from J, leaving 11 bases between them. This CDR3 comprises 15 residues. TCRdb's copy holds only in-frame clones and misses some; the assay was immunoSEQ multiplex PCR. The profile shows fewer than 75,000 clones, roughly 92% of them singletons. The specimen comprised peripheral blood, sampled in the second trimester of pregnancy. The receptor was isolated from a female donor with multiple sclerosis, enrolled in a pregnancy study. The V call is TRBV7-6, the J call TRBJ1-1; the D gene is possibly TRBD1 (6 bases). The CDR3 nucleotides read TGTGCCAGCAGCTTAAACTCAGGGGCGAACACTGAAGCTTTCTTT. This codes for CASSLNSGANTEAFF.